Shown below are 23 T cell receptor beta chains from a single sample sequenced in a study of shared clonotypes between healthy human individuals. Clones were read by immunoSEQ multiplex PCR, and TCRdb kept only the in-frame ones, dropping some. Among around 700,000 clones listed, roughly 70% were seen once. The sequenced sample consisted of memory CD4+ T cells sorted from blood. This sample's subset: CD45RA-negative fraction. These receptors came from a woman in her 30s in good health.

The chain carries TRBV19 and TRBJ1-5; 10 bases map to TRBD1. Germline CDR1 reads LNHDA; CDR2 reads SQIVND (reference sequence). V lost 3 bases, J lost 2 bases, and 4 bases stayed unmatched. The CDR3 spans 16 residues. CDR3 loop: CASSIYGTGGNQPQHF. DNA of the CDR3: TGTGCCAGTAGTATCTATGGGACAGGGGGCAATCAGCCCCAGCATTTT.

This clone showed up just once. The chain couples TRBV28 to TRBJ2-2, with D unresolved. The CDR3 spans 15 residues. The germline CDR1 and CDR2 sequences are MDHEN and SYDVKM. Trimming left V 6 bases short and J 0 bases short, with 11 bases between. The CDR3 region has the DNA TGTGCCAGCAGCGAGACAAATGCGAACACCGGGGAGCTGTTTTTT. Its protein product is CASSETNANTGELFF.

The chain is built from TRBV7-7 and TRBJ2-2, with D hard to call. Germline V CDR1 and CDR2: SSHAT, FNYEAQ (reference sequence). This CDR3 is built from 14 residues. The ends were cut back, 1 base at V and 2 bases at J, with 5 bases in the middle. The CDR3 here is CASSLDSNTGELFF. DNA for the CDR3: TGTGCCAGCAGCTTAGACAGCAACACCGGGGAGCTGTTTTTT.

As concerns this clone: Other nucleotide sequences in the sample specify the same CDR3. The rearrangement uses TRBV7-6 and TRBJ2-7; possibly TRBD2 for D (6 bases). Per germline, CDR1 SGHVS and CDR2 FNYEAQ. The V end lost 1 base, the J end lost 3 bases, and 10 bases lay between the germline ends. CDR3 length equals 14 residues. The CDR3 loop is CASSLGSGVYEQYF. Written as DNA, the CDR3 is TGTGCCAGCAGCTTAGGCTCGGGAGTCTACGAGCAGTACTTC.

This clone has only a few counts. J is TRBJ1-1 and V is TRBV11-2; perhaps TRBD1 as D (5 bases). CDR3 length: 16 residues. Germline V lookup: CDR1 SGHAT, CDR2 FQNNGV. Deletions cut 5 bases from V and 4 bases from J, with 20 bases between. The CDR3 nucleotides read TGTGCCAGCAGCAAAGGTGGGGCAGGTGGGGCCACTGAAGCTTTCTTT. Protein: CASSKGGAGGATEAFF.

The rearrangement links TRBV7-2 to TRBJ2-2; D gene ambiguous. The CDR3 length is 13 residues. Germline CDR1 SGHTA, CDR2 FQGNSA. Trimming left V 5 bases short and J 4 bases short, with 8 bases between. Written as DNA, the CDR3 is TGTGCCAGCAGCCAACGGTTCACCGGGGAGCTGTTTTTT. This gives the protein CASSQRFTGELFF.

This clone has a single count. The V and J genes are TRBV6-5 and TRBJ1-5; no firm D call. V dropped 5 bases and J dropped 4 bases, with 12 bases sitting between them. CDR3 length: 14 amino acids. Germline V lookup: CDR1 MNHEY, CDR2 SVGAGI. This chain's CDR3 is CASSPEGPNQPQHF. The CDR3 region has the DNA TGTGCCAGCAGTCCCGAGGGCCCAAATCAGCCCCAGCATTTT.

V and J are TRBV19 and TRBJ2-2; the D is unclear. Trimming took off 6 bases at V and 1 base at J, with 12 bases between the two ends. This CDR3 is 15 amino acids long. In germline, CDR1 is LNHDA, CDR2 SQIVND (reference sequence). CDR3 protein: CASSLGVQNTGELFF. The CDR3 nucleotides read TGTGCCAGTAGCCTTGGAGTCCAGAACACCGGGGAGCTGTTTTTT.

In this sample, this clone turned up once. V gene TRBV6-5 combines with J gene TRBJ2-1, with D unclear. V lost 3 bases and J 8 bases, leaving 14 bases between the germline ends. CDR1 and CDR2 (germline): MNHEY, SVGAGI. CDR3 length equals 14 residues. The CDR3 here is CASSYIGAGDEQFF. For the CDR3, the DNA is TGTGCCAGCAGTTATATAGGCGCAGGCGATGAGCAGTTCTTC.

The chain links TRBV28 to TRBJ1-5, with 7 nucleotides matching TRBD1. The trim removed 5 bases at V and 1 base at J, leaving 5 bases unmatched. The CDR3 is 15 residues long. Germline CDR1 MDHEN, CDR2 SYDVKM. As DNA, the CDR3 is TGTGCCAGCAGTGTGACAGGGAGGAGCAATCAGCCCCAGCATTTT. This codes for CASSVTGRSNQPQHF.

The V gene is TRBV5-1, the J gene TRBJ2-7; tentatively, D is TRBD1 (5 bases). V was shortened by 0 bases and J by 5 bases, with 21 bases between the two germline ends. Germline CDR1 is SGHRS and CDR2 is YFSETQ. This CDR3 is built from 17 residues. The CDR3 DNA reads as TGCGCCAGCAGCTTGGCGGAAGGGGTGGTAAGGACCCACGAGCAGTACTTC. Translated: CASSLAEGVVRTHEQYF.

The chain recombines TRBV6-7 with TRBJ2-1; no clear D gene. TRBV6-7 is an ORF, with its function uncertain. The length of the CDR3 is 14 residues. V lost 4 bases to trimming and J lost 3 bases, with 10 bases between them. The CDR3 bases are TGTGCCAGCAGTTCCCGATTAAACTACAATGAGCAGTTCTTC. It encodes CASSSRLNYNEQFF.

The V and J genes are TRBV19 and TRBJ2-5; 13 bases align to TRBD2. The J call is doubtful: the DNA matches TRBJ2-7 better. CDR3 length: 17 amino acids. Germline V gives CDR1 LNHDA, CDR2 SQIVND (reference sequence). CDR3: CASSIRRTSGSLDEQYF. CDR3 coding DNA: TGTGCCAGTAGTATAAGGAGGACTAGCGGGAGTCTCGACGAGCAGTACTTC.

This rearrangement joins TRBV5-4 to TRBJ2-7; D may be TRBD2 (6 bases). CDR1 is SGHNT, CDR2 YYREEE, per germline (reference sequence). This CDR3 has 14 amino acids. Trimming removed 2 bases at V and 1 base at J, with 10 bases between. CDR3 residues: CASSLRDSSYEQYF. The CDR3 DNA reads as TGTGCCAGCAGCTTACGGGACTCTTCCTACGAGCAGTACTTC. The whole variable domain, filled in from reference TRBV5-4 and TRBJ2-7, reads ETGVTQSPTHLIKTRGQQVTLRCSSQSGHNTVSWYQQALGQGPQFIFQYYREEENGRGNFPPRFSGLQFPNYSSELNVNALELDDSALYLCASSLRDSSYEQYFGPGTRLTVT.

The chain joins TRBV11-2 to TRBJ2-1; perhaps TRBD1 as D (5 bases). The ends were cut back, 4 bases at V and 8 bases at J, with 15 bases in the middle. CDR3 size: 14 residues. In germline, CDR1 is SGHAT, CDR2 FQNNGV. The CDR3 here is CASSSTVGSDEQFF. The DNA of the CDR3 is TGTGCCAGCAGCTCGACAGTAGGGTCGGATGAGCAGTTCTTC.

A note on this clone: Other nucleotide sequences from this sample produce the same CDR3. The chain has TRBV7-8 and TRBJ2-7; no clear D. The CDR3 spans 12 residues. Germline lookup yields CDR1 SGHVS and CDR2 FQNEAQ. The V end was cut by 5 bases, the J end by 3 bases, with 8 bases between. CDR3 DNA: TGTGCCAGCAGCCTCCGTGACTACGAGCAGTACTTC. Its translation: CASSLRDYEQYF.

This chain links TRBV21-1 with TRBJ1-2; TRBD1 was called by the table and not checked on the DNA. TRBV21-1 is a pseudogene locus. The CDR3 totals 16 residues. CDR3 DNA sequence: TGTGCCAGCAGCAAAGCGGACAGGGGGGGCTTCTATGGCTACACCTTC. Its protein product is CASSKADRGGFYGYTF.

The rearrangement uses TRBV19 and TRBJ2-7; unclear D gene. Germline CDR1 LNHDA, CDR2 SQIVND (reference sequence). V lost 5 bases, J lost 2 bases, and 10 bases lay in between. The CDR3 covers 13 residues. CDR3 nucleotide sequence: TGTGCCAGTAGTGCGCGGCCCACCTACGAGCAGTACTTC. Protein product: CASSARPTYEQYF. The full variable domain, its missing parts supplied by reference TRBV19 and TRBJ2-7, is DGGITQSPKYLFRKEGQNVTLSCEQNLNHDAMYWYRQDPGQGLRLIYYSQIVNDFQKGDIAEGYSVSREKKESFPLTVTSAQKNPTAFYLCASSARPTYEQYFGPGTRLTVT.

V and J are TRBV5-1 and TRBJ2-1; perhaps TRBD2 as D (6 bases). The CDR3 spans 16 residues. CDR1 is SGHRS and CDR2 is YFSETQ in the germline V gene. The germline V and J ends were trimmed by 4 bases and 4 bases, with 18 bases remaining between them. The CDR3 coding sequence is TGCGCCAGCAGCGGAGGGGACGGAAGGGTTTACAATGAGCAGTTCTTC. Protein: CASSGGDGRVYNEQFF. Supplemented by reference TRBV5-1 and TRBJ2-1, the full variable domain reads KAGVTQTPRYLIKTRGQQVTLSCSPISGHRSVSWYQQTPGQGLQFLFEYFSETQRNKGNFPGRFSGRQFSNSRSEMNVSTLELGDSALYLCASSGGDGRVYNEQFFGPGTRLTVL.

CDR3 residues: CASSNTASTDTQYF. The CDR3 nucleotides read TGCGCCAGCAGCAATACAGCTTCCACAGATACGCAGTATTTT. The chain links TRBV5-1 to TRBJ2-3; unclear D gene. This CDR3 has 14 amino acids. V was clipped by 4 bases and J by 2 bases, with 11 bases between them. Germline V CDR1 and CDR2: SGHRS, YFSETQ.

This clone was counted only a few times. J is TRBJ2-7 and V is TRBV5-4; 8 bases agree with TRBD1. The CDR3 consists of 14 residues. Germline V gives CDR1 SGHNT, CDR2 YYREEE (reference sequence). Unmatched junction bases numbered 4, after V lost 1 base and J lost 4 bases. For the CDR3, the DNA is TGTGCCAGCAGCTTGTCCCACAGGGGGTACGAGCAGTACTTC. Its protein is CASSLSHRGYEQYF.

The chain carries TRBV7-9 and TRBJ1-5; possibly TRBD1 for D (5 bases). CDR3 length equals 14 residues. The germline CDR1 and CDR2 sequences are SEHNR and FQNEAQ (reference sequence). V gave up 5 bases and J gave up 4 bases, with 12 bases separating them. CDR3 residues: CASSQGSGNQPQHF. The CDR3, as DNA: TGTGCCAGCAGCCAGGGATCGGGTAATCAGCCCCAGCATTTT.

This chain joins TRBV28 and TRBJ1-1, with 11 bases that match TRBD1. V lost 2 bases, J lost 3 bases, and 2 bases stayed unmatched. This CDR3 region has 15 residues. CDR1 is MDHEN, CDR2 SYDVKM, per germline. The CDR3 loop reads CASSLRDRGDTEAFF. The CDR3 nucleotides are TGTGCCAGCAGTTTAAGGGACAGGGGGGACACTGAAGCTTTCTTT.